This T cell receptor beta chain was recovered during a study of cytomegalovirus exposure and HLA in healthy donors. Whole-study findings and limits: CMV serostatus was the sole immune exposure information available. There were some V segments, including TRBV6-2 and TRBV6-3, excluded as indistinguishable. When the data were analyzed later, several of the most significant clusters appeared to be linked to common viral pathogens.

Germline values: CDR1 SEHNR, CDR2 FQNEAQ (reference sequence). V gave up 5 bases and J gave up 4 bases; unmatched junction bases: 7. The CDR3 spans 15 residues. As regards this clone: The antigen remains undetermined.

The donors, nominally healthy at sampling, likely had unrecorded immune exposures. 60 Vbeta and 13 Jbeta primers were used in PCR. Method: immunoSEQ multiplex PCR; TCRdb's copy keeps in-frame clones and lacks some. This table holds about 200,000 clones, 82% found once. The V and J genes are TRBV7-9 and TRBJ2-5; 10 bases match TRBD2. The sample was PBMCs. The clonotype comes from a woman between 18 and 29 years old in good health and CMV-seronegative. The CDR3 region has the DNA TGTGCCAGCAGCCTCCTAGCGGGAGATGGAGAGACCCAGTACTTC. It encodes CASSLLAGDGETQYF. The full variable domain, rest sourced from reference TRBV7-9 and TRBJ2-5, is DTGVSQNPRHKITKRGQNVTFRCDPISEHNRLYWYRQTLGQGPEFLTYFQNEAQLEKSRLLSDRFSAERPKGSFSTLEIQRTEQGDSAMYLCASSLLAGDGETQYFGPGTRLLVL.